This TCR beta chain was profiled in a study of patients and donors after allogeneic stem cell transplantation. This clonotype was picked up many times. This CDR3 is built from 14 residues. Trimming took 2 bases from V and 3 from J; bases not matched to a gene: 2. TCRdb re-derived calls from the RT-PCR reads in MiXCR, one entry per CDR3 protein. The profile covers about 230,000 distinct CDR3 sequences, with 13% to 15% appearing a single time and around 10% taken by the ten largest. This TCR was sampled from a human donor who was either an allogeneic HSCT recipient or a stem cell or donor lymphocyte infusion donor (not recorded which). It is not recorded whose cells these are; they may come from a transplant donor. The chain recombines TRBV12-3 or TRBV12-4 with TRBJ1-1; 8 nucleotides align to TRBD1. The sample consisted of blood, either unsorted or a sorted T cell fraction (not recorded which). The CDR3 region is CASSLQGAHTEAFF. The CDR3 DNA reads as TGTGCCAGCAGTTTACAGGGGGCGCACACTGAAGCTTTCTTT.